Listed here is a single T cell receptor (beta chain). The antigen is unknown. V gave up 4 bases and J gave up 0 bases, with 9 bases separating them. Germline CDR1 reads SGHVS; CDR2 reads FQNEAQ. There are 14 residues in the CDR3. The data are from a study of T cells in Graves' hyperthyroidism and ophthalmopathy. The study's findings and limits: Stable hyperthyroidism was separated from ophthalmopathy by a model based on 13 V-J features. Also found in blood were most expanded thyroid clonotypes above 0.001.

Amplification of TCR beta CDR3 regions was performed using RNA transcripts as template. The TCR CDR3 was amplified in a first-round RT-PCR using the HTBI primer set. TCRdb reanalysed the multiplex PCR reads using MiXCR and keeps one entry per CDR3 protein. The table shows about 610,000 distinct CDR3 sequences, with 16% occurring only once. Fresh peripheral blood, roughly 9.6 ml, was the source of the PBMCs. The specimen sequenced was blood. The receptor was derived from a woman in her thirties or forties with Graves' ophthalmopathy. V and J are TRBV7-8 and TRBJ1-2, with unresolved D. CDR3 DNA sequence: TGTGCCAGCAGCTACAGCGGAGCTAACTATGGCTACACCTTC. As protein: CASSYSGANYGYTF.